This T cell receptor beta chain was captured in a study of blood T cell repertoires in COVID-19. Study as a whole: Sites across the United States, Italy and Spain contributed samples from acute and convalescent COVID-19. PBMCs, B-cell-depleted T cells, or T cells provided the cDNA or gDNA that made up the material.

Trimming removed 1 base from V and 5 bases from J, with 11 bases in between. Germline CDR1 is LNHDA and CDR2 is SQIVND (reference sequence). The CDR3 covers 14 residues. In the original processing: Amplification of reference gene primers was used by the study to estimate nucleated cell counts. Generated by immunoSEQ multiplex PCR, the TCRdb table keeps only in-frame clones and is missing some. V and J calls and clone size follow that table, whereas D and trimming were derived from the DNA. The sample gives more than 3,000 clones, more than 70% of which show up once; 21% is in the top ten. The sequenced sample was peripheral blood. The sequence was collected from a human donor in a cohort sampled during active COVID-19. V usage is TRBV19 and J usage is TRBJ2-5; possible D gene TRBD2, 5 bases. CDR3 protein: CASSIAGRRETQYF. CDR3 DNA: TGTGCCAGTAGTATAGCGGGGAGAAGGGAGACCCAGTACTTC.